This is a list of T cell receptor beta chains from one sample in a study of T-cell reconstitution after alpha-beta-depleted transplantation in children. A single record per CDR3 protein comes from TCRdb applying MiXCR to the PCR reads. The sample consists of about 540,000 distinct CDR3 sequences, about a sixth of them appearing once. This specimen consisted of PBMCs from the stem cell graft donor, obtained from the stem cell graft. These receptors were taken from a human donor who donated a stem cell graft to a child with acute lymphoblastic leukemia. Both conserved end residues are part of each CDR3. A D gene is named only where the DNA matches it firmly. Part of the rows lack a size; the others show once, few, many or a class for expanded clones.

V	D	size	J	DNA	CDR3
TRBV5-1	NA	NA	TRBJ1-1	TGCGCCAGCAGCTTGGCCTTAGACGGTGAAGCTTTCTTT	CASSLALDGEAFF
TRBV27	NA	few	TRBJ1-2	TGTGCCAGCAGTCCCCGGGGAAGAGGCTGGGATGGCTACACCTTC	CASSPRGRGWDGYTF
TRBV20-1	TRBD2	NA	TRBJ2-7	TGCAGTGCTAGAGATATAACTAGCGGGATAATCGAGCAGTACTTC	CSARDITSGIIEQYF
TRBV20-1	NA	NA	TRBJ1-1	TGCAGTGAACTCGGGATTGGGACTGAAGCTTTCTTT	CSELGIGTEAFF
TRBV11-2	NA	many	TRBJ2-3	TGTGCCAGCAGCTTAGGGACTAACACAGATACGCAGTATTTT	CASSLGTNTDTQYF
TRBV12-3/TRBV12-4	NA	NA	TRBJ2-7	TGTGCCAGCACCCCCCCTGGGGATTGGGAGCAGTACTTC	CASTPPGDWEQYF
TRBV7-3	NA	few	TRBJ1-2	TGTGCCAGCAGCTTAAATGGGGTGGATGGCTACACCTTC	CASSLNGVDGYTF
TRBV7-3	NA	few	TRBJ2-3	TGTGCCAGCAGCTTAATAGGGGAGTTCACAGATACGCAGTATTTT	CASSLIGEFTDTQYF
TRBV19	TRBD1	NA	TRBJ1-4	TGTGCCAGTAGATCGGACAGGGGGCATCCTAATGAAAAACTGTTTTTT	CASRSDRGHPNEKLFF
TRBV4-2	TRBD2	many	TRBJ2-1	TGTGCCAGCAGCCAAGATCAGCGGGATTCCCACTTC	CASSQDQRDSHF
TRBV20-1	NA	NA	TRBJ2-7	TGCAGTGCTAGAGCGCAGGACTCCTACGAGCAGTACTTC	CSARAQDSYEQYF
TRBV4-1	TRBD2	few	TRBJ2-3	TGCGCCAGCAGCCAAGTGTGGTCTAGCGGGAGCACAGATACGCAGTATTTT	CASSQVWSSGSTDTQYF
TRBV5-1	NA	few	TRBJ1-2	TGCGCCAGCAGGCCCGAATTCGTATCGAATGGCTACACCTTC	CASRPEFVSNGYTF
TRBV7-3	TRBD1	few	TRBJ2-1	TGTGCCAGCAGCTTAGGAGGACAGGCCTACAATGAGCAGTTCTTC	CASSLGGQAYNEQFF
TRBV29-1	TRBD2	NA	TRBJ2-7	TGCAGCGTTGACGGGGGGAGAGGCGGACACGAGCAGTACTTC	CSVDGGRGGHEQYF
TRBV7-9	NA	NA	TRBJ2-7	TGTGCCAGCAGCTTAGCGGGCCACGAGCAGTACTTC	CASSLAGHEQYF
TRBV11-1	NA	once	TRBJ2-7	TGTGCCAGCAGCTTTAACAACGAGCAGTACTTC	CASSFNNEQYF
TRBV11-2	NA	NA	TRBJ2-3	TGTGCCGTCCGTGAGGATACGCAGTATTTT	CAVREDTQYF
TRBV5-1	TRBD2	NA	TRBJ2-1	TGCGCCAGCAGCTTGGTAGCGGGAAGGGGGAATGAGCAGTTCTTC	CASSLVAGRGNEQFF
TRBV7-9	NA	few	TRBJ2-3	TGTGCCAGCAGGCTTACAGGGACCGCAGATACGCAGTATTTT	CASRLTGTADTQYF
TRBV5-1	NA	NA	TRBJ1-1	TGCGCCAGCAGCCCATTAGGGGGGCCTACTGAAGCTTTCTTT	CASSPLGGPTEAFF
TRBV7-2	NA	few	TRBJ2-1	TGTGCCAGCAGCTTACGACAGAAGGGCAATGAGCAGTTCTTC	CASSLRQKGNEQFF
TRBV23-1	NA	few	TRBJ2-1	TGCGCCACCCCTTATAACTCCTACAATGAGCAGTTCTTC	CATPYNSYNEQFF
TRBV12-3/TRBV12-4	TRBD1	NA	TRBJ2-6	TGTGCCAGCAGTCCGACAGGGGGCTTTTTCTCTGGGGCCAACGTCCTGACTTTC	CASSPTGGFFSGANVLTF